This TCR beta chain was observed in a study of blood T cell repertoires in COVID-19. The wider study: COVID-19 samples from acute and convalescent phases originated in the United States, Italy and Spain. Nucleic acid was either cDNA or gDNA, and it came from T cells, B-cell-depleted T cells, or PBMCs.

Sequenced by immunoSEQ multiplex PCR; TCRdb stores in-frame clones only, minus some. Among some 210,000 clones listed, around 80% were seen once. V was clipped by 3 bases and J by 4 bases, with 18 bases between them. The CDR3 is 16 amino acids. In germline, CDR1 is LGHDT, CDR2 YNNKEL (reference sequence). Material for sequencing was peripheral blood. V usage is TRBV3-1 (or the pseudogene TRBV3-2) and J usage is TRBJ1-2, with unresolved D. The TCR originated in a woman aged 40 to 49 with acute or convalescent COVID-19. This CDR3 is CASSQMLVTEGYGYTF. DNA for the CDR3: TGTGCCAGCAGCCAGATGTTAGTAACTGAGGGCTATGGCTACACCTTC.